This record concerns one TCR beta chain sequence. These data are taken from a study of T cell changes during pregnancy in multiple sclerosis. Sequenced by immunoSEQ multiplex PCR; TCRdb stores in-frame clones only, minus some. The sample contains tens of thousands of clones, over 75% of which appear only once. V lost 6 bases and J lost 3, with 12 bases in between. The V gene's germline CDR1 is SGHRS and CDR2 YFSETQ. The CDR3 length is 14 residues. This receptor was taken from a female donor in good health, enrolled as a control in a pregnancy study. The J gene is TRBJ1-4, the V gene TRBV5-1; maybe TRBD1 (6 bases). This specimen was CD4+ T cells from peripheral blood mononuclear cells, taken in the third trimester of pregnancy. CDR3 in DNA: TGCGCCAGCACCGAGGGGGGGCCTAATGAAAAACTGTTTTTT. It is translated as CASTEGGPNEKLFF.